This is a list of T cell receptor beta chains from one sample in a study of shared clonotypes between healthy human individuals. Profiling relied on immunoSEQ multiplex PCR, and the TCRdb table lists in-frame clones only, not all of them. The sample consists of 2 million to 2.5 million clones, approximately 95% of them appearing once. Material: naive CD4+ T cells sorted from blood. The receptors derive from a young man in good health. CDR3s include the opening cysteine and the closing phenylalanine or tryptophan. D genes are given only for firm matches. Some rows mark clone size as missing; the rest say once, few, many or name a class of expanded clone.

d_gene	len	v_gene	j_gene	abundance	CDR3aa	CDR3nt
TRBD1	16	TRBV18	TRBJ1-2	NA	CASSGMGQGLSRGYTF	TGTGCCAGCTCAGGAATGGGACAGGGCCTATCGAGAGGCTACACCTTC
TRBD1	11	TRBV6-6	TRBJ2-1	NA	CASSAVDRGFF	TGTGCCAGCAGTGCAGTGGACAGGGGGTTCTTC
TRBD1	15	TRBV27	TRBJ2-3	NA	CASSSTFRGTDTQYF	TGTGCCAGCAGTTCGACGTTCAGGGGGACAGATACGCAGTATTTT
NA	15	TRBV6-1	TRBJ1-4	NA	CASSDSTAGDEKLFF	TGTGCCAGCAGTGATTCGACGGCCGGGGATGAAAAACTGTTTTTT
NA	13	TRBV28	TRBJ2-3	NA	CASSPTDRNTQYF	TGTGCCAGCAGTCCGACCGACCGTAATACGCAGTATTTT
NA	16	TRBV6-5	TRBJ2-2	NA	CASSYRPGPGSGELFF	TGTGCCAGCAGTTACAGGCCGGGACCAGGGTCCGGGGAGCTGTTTTTT
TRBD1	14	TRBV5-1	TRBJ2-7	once	CASTPTGGFYEQYF	TGCGCCAGCACCCCGACAGGGGGCTTCTACGAGCAGTACTTC
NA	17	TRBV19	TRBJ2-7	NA	CASSLSTGLGLPYEQYF	TGTGCCAGTAGTCTTTCAACGGGCCTCGGCTTACCCTACGAGCAGTACTTC
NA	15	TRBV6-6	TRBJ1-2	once	CASSSSGFRNYGYTF	TGTGCCAGCAGTTCATCAGGGTTCCGGAACTATGGCTACACCTTC
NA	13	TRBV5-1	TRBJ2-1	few	CASSLGAYNEQFF	TGCGCCAGCAGCTTGGGGGCCTACAATGAGCAGTTCTTC
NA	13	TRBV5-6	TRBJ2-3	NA	CASSNRPVDTQYF	TGTGCCAGCAGCAACCGACCCGTTGATACGCAGTATTTT
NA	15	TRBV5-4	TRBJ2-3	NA	CASSLGKTPTDTQYF	TGTGCCAGCAGCTTGGGAAAGACCCCCACAGATACGCAGTATTTT
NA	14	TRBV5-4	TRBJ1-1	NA	CASSLQGHDVEAFF	TGTGCCAGCAGCTTGCAGGGCCATGATGTTGAAGCTTTCTTT
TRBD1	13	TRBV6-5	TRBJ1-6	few	CASRTGVHSPLHF	TGTGCCAGCAGGACAGGGGTACATTCACCCCTCCACTTT
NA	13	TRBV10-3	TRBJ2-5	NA	CAIEKGVGETQYF	TGTGCCATCGAAAAAGGGGTAGGAGAGACCCAGTACTTC
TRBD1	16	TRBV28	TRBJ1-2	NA	CASIEDRTVFNYGYTF	TGTGCCAGCATAGAGGACAGGACGGTTTTTAACTATGGCTACACCTTC
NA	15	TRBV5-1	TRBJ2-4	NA	CASSLVPGTKNIQYF	TGCGCCAGCAGCTTGGTTCCCGGTACCAAAAACATTCAGTACTTC
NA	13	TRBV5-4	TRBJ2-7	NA	CASSLDNFYEQYF	TGTGCCAGCAGCTTGGACAATTTCTACGAGCAGTACTTC
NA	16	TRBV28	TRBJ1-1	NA	CASRPSGGRANTEAFF	TGTGCCAGCCGTCCGTCGGGGGGCCGAGCGAACACTGAAGCTTTCTTT
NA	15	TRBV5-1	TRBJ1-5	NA	CASSLGTGNNQPQHF	TGCGCCAGCAGCTTGGGTACAGGGAACAATCAGCCCCAGCATTTT
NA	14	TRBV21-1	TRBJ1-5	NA	CASSKEDSNQPQHF	TGTGCCAGCAGCAAGGAGGATAGCAATCAGCCCCAGCATTTT
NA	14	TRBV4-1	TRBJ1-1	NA	CASSQERIPGEAFF	TGCGCCAGCAGCCAAGAAAGAATCCCGGGGGAAGCTTTCTTT
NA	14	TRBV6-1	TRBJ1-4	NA	CASSWDTGGEKLFF	TGTGCCAGCAGTTGGGACACGGGGGGCGAAAAACTGTTTTTT
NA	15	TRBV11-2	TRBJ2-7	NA	CASSLGQGSSYEQYF	TGTGCCAGCAGCTTAGGTCAGGGAAGCTCCTACGAGCAGTACTTC
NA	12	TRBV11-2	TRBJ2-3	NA	CASSLGTDTQYF	TGTGCCAGCAGCTTAGGCACAGATACGCAGTATTTT
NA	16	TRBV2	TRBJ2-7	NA	CASSEVKWQGTYEQYF	TGTGCCAGCAGTGAAGTCAAATGGCAGGGCACCTACGAGCAGTACTTC
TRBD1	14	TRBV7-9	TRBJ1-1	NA	CASSVQGAITEAFF	TGTGCCAGCAGCGTGCAGGGGGCAATCACTGAAGCTTTCTTT
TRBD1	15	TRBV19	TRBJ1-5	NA	CASSGVTGGNQPQHF	TGTGCCAGTAGTGGAGTAACAGGGGGCAATCAGCCCCAGCATTTT
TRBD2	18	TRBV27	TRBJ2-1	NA	CASSLRGRASGVYNEQFF	TGTGCCAGCAGTTTAAGGGGCAGGGCTAGCGGGGTCTACAATGAGCAGTTCTTC
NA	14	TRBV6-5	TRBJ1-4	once	CASSRQATNEKLFF	TGTGCCAGCAGTCGACAGGCAACTAATGAAAAACTGTTTTTT
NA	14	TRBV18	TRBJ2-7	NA	CASSPGGQFYEQYF	TGTGCCAGCTCACCGGGGGGACAGTTCTACGAGCAGTACTTC
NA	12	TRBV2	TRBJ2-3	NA	CASSGDTDTQYF	TGTGCCAGCAGTGGGGACACAGATACGCAGTATTTT
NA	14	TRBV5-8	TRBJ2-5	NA	CASSLGGTQETQYF	TGTGCCAGCAGCTTGGGGGGAACCCAAGAGACCCAGTACTTC
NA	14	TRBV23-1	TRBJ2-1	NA	CASSQSTRYNEQFF	TGCGCCAGCAGTCAATCGACTAGATATAATGAGCAGTTCTTC
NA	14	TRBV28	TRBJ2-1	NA	CASSRGMKHNEQFF	TGTGCCAGCAGCCGAGGTATGAAGCACAATGAGCAGTTCTTC
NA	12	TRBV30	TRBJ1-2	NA	CAWSVQNGGYTF	TGTGCCTGGAGTGTCCAGAATGGTGGCTACACCTTC